The clone carrying this T cell receptor (beta chain) was observed many times. Trimming left V 5 bases short and J 2 bases short, with 14 bases between. The V gene's germline CDR1 is MNHEY and CDR2 SMNVEV (reference sequence). The CDR3 has 15 amino acids. The data originate from a study of regulatory T cells in long-lasting Graves disease. Sample time point: newly diagnosed GD, antithyroid drugs for less than 3 months. Extracted RNA from PBMCs served as the source of the TCR library. Arm-PCR of CDR3 regions and iRepertoire HTBI primers were used to build TCR beta libraries. TCRdb processed the multiplex PCR reads anew with MiXCR; each CDR3 protein has one entry. The table shows about 400,000 distinct CDR3 sequences, with roughly a sixth occurring only once.

V is TRBV27 and J is TRBJ2-3; D could derive from TRBD1 or TRBD2 (5 bases each). Sequencing used peripheral blood mononuclear cells (PBMCs), obtained at new diagnosis, from a patient treated with antithyroid drugs. This clonotype was obtained from a female donor with Graves disease. CDR3 DNA sequence: TGTGCCAGCAGTCCTGGGACGGAGTTCACAGATACGCAGTATTTT. Translation: CASSPGTEFTDTQYF.